This T cell receptor beta chain comes out of a study of naive and memory T cell subsets. At least ten counts were recorded for this clonotype. V lost 5 bases and J 6 bases, leaving 13 bases between the germline ends. Looked up from germline, CDR1 is SGHTA and CDR2 is FQGNSA. The CDR3 spans 14 residues. The beta constant-region primer was an equimolar mix of two oligonucleotides covering TRBC1 and TRBC2. Ligation attached a single-stranded oligonucleotide with a 12-nucleotide UMI and the SP2 primer to the cDNA 3' end. TCRdb fed the UMI-ligation and nested PCR reads into MiXCR, producing one record per CDR3 protein. This sample yields approximately 89,000 distinct CDR3 sequences, of which 6% to 7.5% are seen a single time; over 1.5% belongs to the top ten.

The sequenced material came from central memory CD4+ T cells from blood. The receptor was derived from a human donor in good health. This chain joins TRBV7-2 and TRBJ1-4; possible D gene TRBD1, 5 bases. The CDR3 nucleotides read TGTGCCAGCAGCGTCGCATCGGGGGATGAAAAACTGTTTTTT. Residues: CASSVASGDEKLFF. The whole variable domain, filled in from reference TRBV7-2 and TRBJ1-4, reads GAGVSQSPSNKVTEKGKDVELRCDPISGHTALYWYRQSLGQGLEFLIYFQGNSAPDKSGLPSDRFSAERTGGSVSTLTIQRTQQEDSAVYLCASSVASGDEKLFFGSGTQLSVL.